A selection of T cell receptor beta chains follows, all from one sample in a study of pediatric ulcerative colitis. The table came from immunoSEQ multiplex PCR; TCRdb's copy has only in-frame clones and leaves some out. The table records about 11,000 clones, roughly 82% of them present only once. Sequenced: gut tissue. The receptors here all came from a girl aged 10 to 17 who was a control in a study of pediatric ulcerative colitis. CDR3s include the opening cysteine and the closing phenylalanine or tryptophan. D genes are given only for firm matches. Size is omitted from some rows. Given values are once, few, many or a class for expanded clones.

CDR3,DNA,V,D,size,J
CASSLDRGWDQPQHF,TGCGCCAGCAGCTTGGACAGGGGCTGGGATCAGCCCCAGCATTTT,TRBV5-1,TRBD1,-,TRBJ1-5
CASKSLFRDLSYEQYF,TGTGCCAGCAAGTCGCTCTTCCGGGACCTTTCCTACGAGCAGTACTTC,TRBV28,-,-,TRBJ2-7
CAPGSSYEQYF,TGTGCCCCGGGGAGCTCCTACGAGCAGTACTTC,TRBV19,-,-,TRBJ2-7
CSVASGSNEQFF,TGCAGCGTAGCTAGCGGGAGTAATGAGCAGTTCTTC,TRBV29-1,TRBD2,-,TRBJ2-1
CARSGTDPLNNEKLFF,TGTGCCAGAAGCGGGACGGACCCCTTAAATAATGAAAAACTGTTTTTT,TRBV5-3,-,-,TRBJ1-4
CAWRFGGTEAFF,TGTGCCTGGAGGTTTGGAGGCACTGAAGCTTTCTTT,TRBV30,-,-,TRBJ1-1
CASREPRGRDYGYTF,TGTGCCAGCAGGGAGCCCAGGGGGCGCGACTATGGCTACACCTTC,TRBV28,TRBD1,-,TRBJ1-2
CASSPLKGRSVGEQYF,TGTGCCAGCAGTCCCCTCAAAGGGCGTAGCGTGGGCGAGCAGTACTTC,TRBV28,-,-,TRBJ2-7
CASSPGQGVYEQYF,TGTGCCAGCAGCCCGGGACAGGGTGTCTACGAGCAGTACTTC,TRBV6-5,TRBD1,-,TRBJ2-7
CASSWTDNEKLFF,TGTGCCAGCAGTTGGACAGATAATGAAAAACTGTTTTTT,TRBV2,-,few,TRBJ1-4
CASSLGDRAYEQYF,TGCGCCAGCAGCTTAGGGGACAGGGCCTACGAGCAGTACTTC,TRBV5-1,TRBD1,-,TRBJ2-7
CASSSQRVSVYF,TGTGCCAGCAGCTCTCAAAGGGTCTCCGTGTATTTT,TRBV7-9,-,-,TRBJ1-3
CASSLQGGYEQYF,TGCGCCAGCAGCCTACAGGGGGGCTACGAGCAGTACTTC,TRBV4-1,TRBD1,-,TRBJ2-7
CASSPRGQRDEQYF,TGTGCCAGCAGCCCTAGGGGACAAAGGGACGAGCAGTACTTC,TRBV9,-,-,TRBJ2-7
CASSIRSGIRNQPQHF,TGTGCCAGTAGTATTCGATCCGGGATCCGCAATCAGCCCCAGCATTTT,TRBV19,-,-,TRBJ1-5
CASSQKTDGNTEAFF,TGTGCCAGCAGCCAAAAAACAGACGGGAACACTGAAGCTTTCTTT,TRBV9,-,once,TRBJ1-1
CASSITGTRGETQYF,TGTGCCAGCAGTATCACAGGGACGAGAGGGGAGACCCAGTACTTC,TRBV27,-,-,TRBJ2-5
CASSEETSGLFGELFF,TGTGCCAGCAGTGAGGAGACTAGCGGGCTGTTCGGGGAGCTGTTTTTT,TRBV2,TRBD2,-,TRBJ2-2
CASSLALGDEQFF,TGTGCCAGCAGCTTAGCGTTGGGCGATGAGCAGTTCTTC,TRBV7-3,-,-,TRBJ2-1
CASSPGQGVEQYF,TGTGCCAGCTCACCGGGACAGGGCGTCGAGCAGTACTTC,TRBV18,TRBD1,-,TRBJ2-7
CSASLGDTQYF,TGCAGTGCTAGCTTAGGTGATACGCAGTATTTT,TRBV20-1,-,-,TRBJ2-3
CASSLGQGALSYGYTF,TGTGCCAGCAGCTTAGGACAGGGGGCGTTGAGCTATGGCTACACCTTC,TRBV7-8,TRBD1,-,TRBJ1-2
CASSEIGVTSNQPQHF,TGTGCCAGCAGTGAAATAGGGGTGACAAGCAATCAGCCCCAGCATTTT,TRBV6-1,-,-,TRBJ1-5
CAWSEGLAGEQFF,TGTGCCTGGAGTGAGGGACTAGCGGGAGAGCAGTTCTTC,TRBV30,TRBD2,-,TRBJ2-1
CASSLDGGRGGELFF,TGTGCCAGCAGCTTAGATGGGGGGCGCGGCGGGGAGCTGTTTTTT,TRBV11-2,-,-,TRBJ2-2
CASSLMTGHGYGYTF,TGTGCCAGCAGTTTAATGACAGGGCACGGCTATGGCTACACCTTC,TRBV28,TRBD1,few,TRBJ1-2
CASSQSWVIDNEQFF,TGCGCCAGCAGCCAAAGTTGGGTTATAGACAATGAGCAGTTCTTC,TRBV4-1,-,-,TRBJ2-1
CASSINAGIQETQYF,TGTGCCAGCTCTATTAACGCAGGGATCCAAGAGACCCAGTACTTC,TRBV18,-,-,TRBJ2-5
CASSRSGGSYEQYF,TGTGCCAGCAGCCGGTCTGGGGGTTCCTACGAGCAGTACTTC,TRBV28,-,-,TRBJ2-7
CATRPGQVNTGELFF,TGTGCCACCCGTCCGGGACAGGTTAACACCGGGGAGCTGTTTTTT,TRBV28,TRBD1,-,TRBJ2-2
CASSARTSGREYNEQFF,TGCGCCAGCAGCGCCCGGACTAGCGGGAGGGAATACAATGAGCAGTTCTTC,TRBV5-1,TRBD2,once,TRBJ2-1
CASSLYGTAYSYEQYF,TGTGCCAGCAGTCTGTATGGGACAGCGTATTCCTACGAGCAGTACTTC,TRBV9,TRBD1,-,TRBJ2-7